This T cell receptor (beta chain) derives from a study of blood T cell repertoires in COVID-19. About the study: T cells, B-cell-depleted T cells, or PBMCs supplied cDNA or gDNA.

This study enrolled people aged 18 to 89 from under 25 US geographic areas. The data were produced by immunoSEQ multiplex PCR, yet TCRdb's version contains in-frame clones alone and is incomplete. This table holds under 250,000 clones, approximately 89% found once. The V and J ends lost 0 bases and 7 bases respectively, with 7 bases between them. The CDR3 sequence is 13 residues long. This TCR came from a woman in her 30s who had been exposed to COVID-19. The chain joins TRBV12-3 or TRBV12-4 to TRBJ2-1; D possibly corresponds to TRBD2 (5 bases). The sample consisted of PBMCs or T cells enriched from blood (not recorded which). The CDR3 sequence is CASSLAGANEQFF. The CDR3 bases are TGTGCCAGCAGTTTAGCGGGAGCGAATGAGCAGTTCTTC.